The clone carrying this TCR beta chain was recorded at least ten times. The antigen remains unidentified. V shed 4 bases, J shed 9 bases, and the junction held 5 bases outside the gene matches. This CDR3 spans 14 amino acids. The germline V gene encodes CDR1 SEHNR and CDR2 FQNEAQ (reference sequence). TCRdb re-analysed the reads in MiXCR, keeping a single row per CDR3 protein. This sample has a few hundred thousand distinct CDR3 sequences, with roughly 43% found just once. The source of the sample is a study of T cell repertoires in cytomegalovirus infection. The overall study: Well-studied HLA-B-restricted epitopes and recently identified HLA-C-restricted epitopes of CMV were both used in the study. CMV infection and matching HLA type were both indicated by public TCR beta signatures. Findings and caveats of the study: CMV carriers with the relevant HLA were identified by cumulative public TCR beta family frequency. HLA-C-restricted CMV-specific TCR beta clonotypes prevailed in the ex vivo response.

The material sequenced was cultured PBMCs, taken from culture after CMV antigen stimulation. The TCR originated in a human donor in good health (CMV status not recorded). Some clones in this sample may be carry-over from other donors' samples. V and J are TRBV7-9 and TRBJ2-4; TRBD1 agrees at 11 bases. The CDR3: CASSSGTGGGIQYF. CDR3 nucleotides: TGTGCCAGCAGCTCCGGGACAGGGGGGGGCATTCAGTACTTC.